This is a list of T cell receptor beta chains from one sample in a study of T cells after yellow fever vaccination. MiXCR, applied by TCRdb to the 5' RACE reads, yields one record per CDR3 protein. The table has just under 600,000 distinct CDR3 sequences, 13% seen once. Sequencing was performed on PBMCs, taken on the day of the yellow fever booster vaccination. Receptors were obtained from a man aged 30 to 39 who received the YFV17D yellow fever vaccine. Each CDR3 is given with its conserved first and last residue. D genes are given only for firm matches. Rows give clone size only sometimes, using once, few, many, or a class for an expanded clone.

D | J | length | size | V | DNA | CDR3
NA | TRBJ1-2 | 14 | NA | TRBV6-1 | TGTGCCAGCAGCCAAAACAGGATAGCCTATGGCTACACCTTC | CASSQNRIAYGYTF
TRBD2 | TRBJ2-3 | 14 | few | TRBV20-1 | TGCAGTGCTAGGACGACTAGCGGCACAGATACGCAGTATTTT | CSARTTSGTDTQYF
NA | TRBJ1-1 | 14 | few | TRBV7-2 | TGTGCCAGCAGCTCGGGAAGAGGGAACACTGAAGCTTTCTTT | CASSSGRGNTEAFF
NA | TRBJ2-1 | 15 | NA | TRBV4-3 | TGCGCCAGCAGCCAAGGCGGTCTAGACAACAATGAGCAGTTCTTC | CASSQGGLDNNEQFF
TRBD1 | TRBJ1-6 | 15 | NA | TRBV12-3/TRBV12-4 | TGTGCCAGCAGCCAAGGGACAGGGAGTAATTCACCCCTCCACTTT | CASSQGTGSNSPLHF
NA | TRBJ1-1 | 15 | few | TRBV7-9 | TGTGCCAGCAGCCGGACTGGGTCTATGAACACTGAAGCTTTCTTT | CASSRTGSMNTEAFF
TRBD2 | TRBJ2-1 | 20 | NA | TRBV6-2/TRBV6-3 | TGTGCCAGCACCCTGGTGAAAGCCGGGACTAGCGACAAGTGGAGCAATGAGCAGTTCTTC | CASTLVKAGTSDKWSNEQFF
TRBD1 | TRBJ1-1 | 13 | NA | TRBV19 | TGTGCCAGCAGCCGGACAGGGGGGGCTGAAGCTTTCTTT | CASSRTGGAEAFF
NA | TRBJ2-2 | 14 | few | TRBV12-3/TRBV12-4 | TGTGCCAGCACCCTGGGAATGGGAGGCGGGGAGCTGTTTTTT | CASTLGMGGGELFF
NA | TRBJ2-5 | 14 | few | TRBV20-1 | TGCAGTGCCCGCAGGTCGCGGAACCAAGAGACCCAGTACTTC | CSARRSRNQETQYF
TRBD1 | TRBJ2-7 | 16 | few | TRBV7-8 | TGTGCCAGCAGCCTAACGACAGGGGGCGCCTCCTACGAGCAGTACTTC | CASSLTTGGASYEQYF
NA | TRBJ2-7 | 13 | few | TRBV25-1 | TGTGCCAGCAGTGGACTGGCGGGATACGAGCAGTACTTC | CASSGLAGYEQYF
TRBD2 | TRBJ2-7 | 15 | NA | TRBV28 | TGTGCCAGCAGAATTAGCGGGAGGGCCCCTTACGAGCAGTACTTC | CASRISGRAPYEQYF
TRBD2 | TRBJ2-7 | 14 | NA | TRBV20-1 | TGCAGTGCTAGTAGAACTAGCGGGAGCCACGAGCAGTACTTC | CSASRTSGSHEQYF
TRBD2 | TRBJ2-3 | 15 | NA | TRBV7-2 | TGTGCCAGCAGCTTTAGCGGGGGTATTGCAGATACGCAGTATTTT | CASSFSGGIADTQYF
TRBD1 | TRBJ2-5 | 15 | few | TRBV5-1 | TGCGCCAGCAGCTCGCCAGGGACAGGACAAGAGACCCAGTACTTC | CASSSPGTGQETQYF
NA | TRBJ2-7 | 14 | NA | TRBV5-1 | TGCGCCAGCAGCCACCCGAAGGTGTTCAACGAGCAGTACTTC | CASSHPKVFNEQYF
NA | TRBJ2-3 | 16 | NA | TRBV5-1 | TGCGCCAGCAGCGGACCCGCGGGCGCTAGCACAGATACGCAGTATTTT | CASSGPAGASTDTQYF
NA | TRBJ2-2 | 14 | few | TRBV11-2 | TGTGCCAGCAGCTTAGTCCCGGTGTCCGGGGAGCTGTTTTTT | CASSLVPVSGELFF
NA | TRBJ2-2 | 16 | few | TRBV28 | TGTGCCAGCAGTTTCTCGGGACTCCTCGGAACCGGGGAGCTGTTTTTT | CASSFSGLLGTGELFF
TRBD1 | TRBJ1-5 | 13 | few | TRBV2 | TGTGCCAGCTCCGGGACAGGGGGACAGCCCCAGCATTTT | CASSGTGGQPQHF
NA | TRBJ2-7 | 13 | many | TRBV20-1 | TGCAGTGCTATCTCTTTCAGCTCCTACGAGCAGTACTTC | CSAISFSSYEQYF
NA | TRBJ1-3 | 15 | NA | TRBV20-1 | TGCAGTGCTAGCGGGTCCAGGAGCTCTGGAAACACCATATATTTT | CSASGSRSSGNTIYF
NA | TRBJ2-7 | 15 | few | TRBV5-1 | TGCGCCAGCAGCATGGTCGGGGGACAATCCTACGAGCAGTACTTC | CASSMVGGQSYEQYF
TRBD2 | TRBJ2-2 | 18 | few | TRBV7-3 | TGTGCCAGCAGCTCCCCTCGAGTAGCGGGAATAAAACCCGGGGAGCTGTTTTTT | CASSSPRVAGIKPGELFF
NA | TRBJ1-1 | 11 | NA | TRBV6-6 | TGTGCCAGCAGTACCGGGACGGAAGCTTTCTTT | CASSTGTEAFF
TRBD2 | TRBJ2-2 | 14 | NA | TRBV7-2 | TGTGCCCACGGGGGCGGGAGGAAAGGCGGGGAGCTGTTTTTT | CAHGGGRKGGELFF
TRBD2 | TRBJ2-2 | 17 | many | TRBV4-3 | TGCGCCAGCAGCCAAGAAACACTAGCGGGAGTGGCCGGGGAGCTGTTTTTT | CASSQETLAGVAGELFF
NA | TRBJ1-2 | 15 | few | TRBV15 | TGTGCCACCAGCAGAGATCAGGAAGGCGTCTATGGCTACACCTTC | CATSRDQEGVYGYTF
NA | TRBJ1-1 | 15 | many | TRBV5-1 | TGCGCCAGCAGTCAGGTGGCAGGGGCGAACACTGAAGCTTTCTTT | CASSQVAGANTEAFF
NA | TRBJ2-5 | 15 | few | TRBV5-6 | TGTGCCAGCAGCTTTAGGTCTCAAAACCAAGAGACCCAGTACTTC | CASSFRSQNQETQYF
TRBD1 | TRBJ1-2 | 16 | few | TRBV5-5 | TGTGCCAGCAGCTTGCCAGGGGGCGCCGCTTCCTATGGCTACACCTTC | CASSLPGGAASYGYTF
NA | TRBJ2-1 | 19 | NA | TRBV7-8 | TGTGCCAGCAGCTCTCAGGTCGGGCTCACCCGCTCCCTAAATAATGAGCAGTTCTTC | CASSSQVGLTRSLNNEQFF
NA | TRBJ1-1 | 13 | NA | TRBV28 | TGTGCCAGCACAGGACCCCTGTGGACTGAAGCTTTCTTT | CASTGPLWTEAFF
NA | TRBJ2-7 | 13 | NA | TRBV20-1 | TGCAGTGCTGAGGACATACTCTCCTACGAGCAGTACTTC | CSAEDILSYEQYF
TRBD2 | TRBJ2-2 | 14 | NA | TRBV20-1 | TGCAGTGCTAATGAGGTAGCGGGAGCCGGGGAGCTGTTTTTT | CSANEVAGAGELFF
NA | TRBJ2-2 | 13 | few | TRBV19 | TGTGCCAGTAGTCCCCCCCACACCGGGGAGCTGTTTTTT | CASSPPHTGELFF
TRBD1 | TRBJ2-1 | 15 | NA | TRBV5-1 | TGCGCCAGCAGTTTGGGACAGGGAGCCCTCAATGAGCAGTTCTTC | CASSLGQGALNEQFF
NA | TRBJ2-1 | 12 | few | TRBV27 | TGTGCCAGCAGTTACAGGGCCAATGAGCAGTTCTTC | CASSYRANEQFF
TRBD1 | TRBJ1-1 | 16 | NA | TRBV5-1 | TGCGCCAGCAGCTTGGCCACAGGGGAAATGAACACTGAAGCTTTCTTT | CASSLATGEMNTEAFF
NA | TRBJ2-1 | 15 | NA | TRBV7-9 | TGTGCCAGCAGCTTAGTGTGGGAGGATTGGGATGAGCAGTTCTTC | CASSLVWEDWDEQFF
NA | TRBJ2-2 | 15 | NA | TRBV5-1 | TGCGCCACCGCTCATGGAGCAGGGAACACCGGGGAGCTGTTTTTT | CATAHGAGNTGELFF
NA | TRBJ2-7 | 14 | few | TRBV3-1 | TGTGCCAGCAGCCATCAAGGGTCCCTTTACGAGCAGTACTTC | CASSHQGSLYEQYF
TRBD2 | TRBJ2-5 | 14 | few | TRBV6-1 | TGTGCCAGCAGAGTAGCGGGATACCAAGAGACCCAGTACTTC | CASRVAGYQETQYF
TRBD2 | TRBJ2-7 | 15 | NA | TRBV15 | TGTGCCACCAGCAGAATAGCGGGAAGATTCTACGAGCAGTACTTC | CATSRIAGRFYEQYF
NA | TRBJ2-7 | 12 | many | TRBV6-2/TRBV6-3 | TGTGCCAGCAGTACGGACCACTACGAGCAGTACTTC | CASSTDHYEQYF
NA | TRBJ2-7 | 14 | few | TRBV5-1 | TGCGCCAGCAGCTTAGGACAGAACCCCCACGAGCAGTACTTC | CASSLGQNPHEQYF